This T cell receptor beta chain was observed in a study of cytomegalovirus exposure and HLA in healthy donors. General study results and limits: Reportedly, fewer N-insertions than the 666-donor mean appeared in an Asian-associated ancestry cluster in a later analysis.

PCR amplification relied on 60 Vbeta primers (plus 13 Jbeta primers). TCRdb's copy holds only in-frame clones and misses some; the assay was immunoSEQ multiplex PCR. The sample holds 200,000 to 250,000 clones, 83% seen once. On this clone: What it binds is not known.

Trimming left V 0 bases short and J 5 bases short, with 10 bases between. Per the germline V gene, CDR1 is ENHRY and CDR2 is SYGVKD. CDR3 length: 14 amino acids. This chain uses TRBV10-3 with TRBJ1-2; D may be TRBD1 (5 bases). Specimen: PBMCs. The TCR sequence derives from a girl aged 5 to 17 in good health and CMV-seronegative. For the CDR3, the DNA is TGTGCCATCAGTGAGTCTGTGGGACTTTATGGCTACACCTTC. Amino acid sequence: CAISESVGLYGYTF.